This T cell receptor beta chain was sequenced for a study of CD8 T cells in ankylosing spondylitis. Study-wide results and limits: Reported data indicate significant enrichment of disease-linked clones within matched ankylosing spondylitis synovial fluid. Blood of patients with ankylosing spondylitis appeared to be characterized by a TCR beta motif of eight highly homologous variants. Several of the motif variants were reported before in synovial fluid and blood from reactive arthritis.

Concerning this clonotype: As yet, its antigen is unknown.

V lost 5 bases and J lost 4, with 18 bases in between. Germline CDR1 reads SGHAT; CDR2 reads FQNNGV. CDR3 length: 15 residues. Generation of TCR beta libraries employed quantitative 5'-RACE incorporating molecular barcodes. TCRdb called the 5' RACE reads again in MiXCR, with one record for every CDR3 protein. Seen here are some 840,000 distinct CDR3 sequences, about 11% observed once, and the top ten hold approximately 0.5%. The receptor was derived from a male donor with ankylosing spondylitis. The chain combines TRBV11-2 with TRBJ2-7, with D possibly being TRBD2 (5 bases). The sample comprised blood, either unsorted or a sorted T cell fraction (not recorded which). The chain's CDR3 is CASSPRRLAGYEQYF. DNA of the CDR3: TGTGCCAGCAGCCCCCGGCGCCTAGCAGGATACGAGCAGTACTTC.